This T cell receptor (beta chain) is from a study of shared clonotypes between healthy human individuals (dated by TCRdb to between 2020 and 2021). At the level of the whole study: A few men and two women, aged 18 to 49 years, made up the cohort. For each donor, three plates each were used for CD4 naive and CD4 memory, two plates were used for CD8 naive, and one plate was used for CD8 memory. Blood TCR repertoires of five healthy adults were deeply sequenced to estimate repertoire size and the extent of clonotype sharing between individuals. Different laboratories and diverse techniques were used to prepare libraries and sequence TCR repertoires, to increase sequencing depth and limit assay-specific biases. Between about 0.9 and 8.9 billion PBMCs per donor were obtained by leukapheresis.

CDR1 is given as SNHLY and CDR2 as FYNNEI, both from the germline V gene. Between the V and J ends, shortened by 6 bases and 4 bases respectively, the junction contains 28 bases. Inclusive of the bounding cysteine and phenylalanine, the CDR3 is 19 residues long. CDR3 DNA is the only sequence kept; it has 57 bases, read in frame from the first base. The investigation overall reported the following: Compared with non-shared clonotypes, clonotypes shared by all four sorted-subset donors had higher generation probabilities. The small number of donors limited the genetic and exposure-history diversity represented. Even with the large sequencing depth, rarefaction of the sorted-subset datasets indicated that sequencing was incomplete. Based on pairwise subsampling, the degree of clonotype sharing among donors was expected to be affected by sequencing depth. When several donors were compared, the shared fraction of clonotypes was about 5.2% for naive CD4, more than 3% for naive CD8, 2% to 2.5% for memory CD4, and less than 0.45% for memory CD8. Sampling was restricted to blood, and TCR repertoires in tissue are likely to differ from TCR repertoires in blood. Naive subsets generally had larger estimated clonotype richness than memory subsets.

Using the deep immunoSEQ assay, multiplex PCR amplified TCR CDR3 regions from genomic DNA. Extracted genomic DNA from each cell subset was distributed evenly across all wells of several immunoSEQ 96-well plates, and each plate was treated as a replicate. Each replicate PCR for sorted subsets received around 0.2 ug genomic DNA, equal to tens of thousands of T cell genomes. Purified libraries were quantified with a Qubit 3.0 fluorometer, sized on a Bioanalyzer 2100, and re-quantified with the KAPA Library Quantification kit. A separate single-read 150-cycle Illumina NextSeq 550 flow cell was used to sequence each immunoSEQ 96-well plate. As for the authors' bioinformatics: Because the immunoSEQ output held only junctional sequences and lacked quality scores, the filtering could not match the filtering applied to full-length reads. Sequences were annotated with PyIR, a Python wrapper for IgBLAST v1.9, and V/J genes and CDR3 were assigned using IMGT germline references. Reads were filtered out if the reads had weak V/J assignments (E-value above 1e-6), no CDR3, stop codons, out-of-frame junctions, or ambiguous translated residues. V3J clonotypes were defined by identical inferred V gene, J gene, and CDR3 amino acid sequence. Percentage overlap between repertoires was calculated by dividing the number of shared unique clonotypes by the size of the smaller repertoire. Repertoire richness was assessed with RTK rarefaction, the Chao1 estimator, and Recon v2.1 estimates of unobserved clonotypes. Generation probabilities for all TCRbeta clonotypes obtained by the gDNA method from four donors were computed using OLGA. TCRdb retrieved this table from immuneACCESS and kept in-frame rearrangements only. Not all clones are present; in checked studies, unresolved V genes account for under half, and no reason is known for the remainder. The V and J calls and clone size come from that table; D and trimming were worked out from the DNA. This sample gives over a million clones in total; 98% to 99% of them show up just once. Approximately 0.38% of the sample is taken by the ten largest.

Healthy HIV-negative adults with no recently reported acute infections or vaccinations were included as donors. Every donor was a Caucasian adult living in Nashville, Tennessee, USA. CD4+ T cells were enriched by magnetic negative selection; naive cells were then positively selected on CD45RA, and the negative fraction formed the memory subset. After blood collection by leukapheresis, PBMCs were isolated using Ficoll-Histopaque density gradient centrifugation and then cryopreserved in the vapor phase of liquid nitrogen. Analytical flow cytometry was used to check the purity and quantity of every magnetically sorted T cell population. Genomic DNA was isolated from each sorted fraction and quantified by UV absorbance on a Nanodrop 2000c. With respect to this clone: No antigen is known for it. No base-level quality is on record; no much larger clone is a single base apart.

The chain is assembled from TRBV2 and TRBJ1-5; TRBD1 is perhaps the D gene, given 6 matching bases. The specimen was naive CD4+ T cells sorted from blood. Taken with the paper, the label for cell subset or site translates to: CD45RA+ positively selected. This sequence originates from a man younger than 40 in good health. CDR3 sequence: CASSLLGSIKVRGNQPQHF. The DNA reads TGTGCCAGCAGCCTTCTCGGGTCTATTAAGGTCAGGGGTAATCAGCCCCAGCATTTT.